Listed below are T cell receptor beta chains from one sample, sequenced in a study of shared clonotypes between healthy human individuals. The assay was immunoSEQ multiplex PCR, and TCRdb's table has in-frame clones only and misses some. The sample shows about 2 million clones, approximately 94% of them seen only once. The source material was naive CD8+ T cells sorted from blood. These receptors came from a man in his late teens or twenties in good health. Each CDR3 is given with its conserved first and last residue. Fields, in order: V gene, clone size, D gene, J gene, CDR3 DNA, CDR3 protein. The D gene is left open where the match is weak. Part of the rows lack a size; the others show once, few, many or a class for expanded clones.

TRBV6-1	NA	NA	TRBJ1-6	TGTGCCAGCAGGCTGGACATGGTCCCGGGGTTGCCCCTCCACTTT	CASRLDMVPGLPLHF
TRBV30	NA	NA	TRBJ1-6	TGTGCCTGGAGTACCCAGGGAGTTTCACCCCTCCACTTT	CAWSTQGVSPLHF
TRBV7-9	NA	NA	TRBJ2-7	TGTGCCAGCAGCTTAGGGGCATCACCCTGGGAGCAGTACTTC	CASSLGASPWEQYF
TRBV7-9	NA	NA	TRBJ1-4	TGTGCCAGCAGCGGCCAAGAGGGTGGTAGAAAACTGTTTTTT	CASSGQEGGRKLFF
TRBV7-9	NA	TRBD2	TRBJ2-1	TGTGCCAGCAGCTTATCCGGGACTAACAACAATGAGCAGTTCTTC	CASSLSGTNNNEQFF
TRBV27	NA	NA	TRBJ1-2	TGTGCCAGCAGCCCGGGAGGGTATGGCTACACCTTC	CASSPGGYGYTF
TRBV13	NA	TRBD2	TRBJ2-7	TGTGCCAGCAGTTCTAGGACTAGGAGCTCCTACGAGCAGTACTTC	CASSSRTRSSYEQYF
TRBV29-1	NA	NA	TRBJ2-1	TGCAGCGTTGCCCAAACCGGGCCTGAGCAGTTCTTC	CSVAQTGPEQFF
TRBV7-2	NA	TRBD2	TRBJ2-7	TGTGCCAGCAGCTCGAGCGGGATATCCTACGAGCAGTACTTC	CASSSSGISYEQYF
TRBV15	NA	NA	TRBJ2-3	TGTGCCACCAGCAGAGATAGCAGGAGCACAGATACGCAGTATTTT	CATSRDSRSTDTQYF
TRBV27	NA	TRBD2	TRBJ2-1	TGTGCCAGCAGTCTAGCGGACGCGACCAATGAGCAGTTCTTC	CASSLADATNEQFF
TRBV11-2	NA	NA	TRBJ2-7	TGTGCCAGCAGCTTAGCGGGACAATCCTACGAGCAGTACTTC	CASSLAGQSYEQYF
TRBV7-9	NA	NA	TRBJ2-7	TGTGCCAGCAGCTTACGAGGTTGGGAGCAGTACTTC	CASSLRGWEQYF
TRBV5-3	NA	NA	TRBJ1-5	TGTGCCAGATTGCGTAGCCTTCATAGCAATCAGCCCCAGCATTTT	CARLRSLHSNQPQHF
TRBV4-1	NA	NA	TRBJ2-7	TGCGCCAGCGGACGGGAGATCTCCTACGAGCAGTACTTC	CASGREISYEQYF
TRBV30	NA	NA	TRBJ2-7	TGTGCCTGGAGTGGAGTAGACGCCTACGAGCAGTACTTC	CAWSGVDAYEQYF
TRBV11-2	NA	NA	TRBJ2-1	TGTGCCAGCAGCTTAGGGGGCGGGGCGCTCCGGGATGAGCAGTTCTTC	CASSLGGGALRDEQFF
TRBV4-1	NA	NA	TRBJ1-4	TGCGCCAGCAGCCAGGTGCCGGGACCCGAGGGGGGGAAACTGTTTTTT	CASSQVPGPEGGKLFF
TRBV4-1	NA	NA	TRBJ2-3	TGCGCCAGCAGCCCTGTGGGGCGCGGCACAGATACGCAGTATTTT	CASSPVGRGTDTQYF
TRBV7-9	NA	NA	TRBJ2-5	TGTGCCAGCAGCTTACAGGGTATTCGGGAGACCCAGTACTTC	CASSLQGIRETQYF
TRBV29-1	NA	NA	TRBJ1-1	TGCAGCGATGGAGTGAACACTGAAGCTTTCTTT	CSDGVNTEAFF
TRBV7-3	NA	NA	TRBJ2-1	TGTGCCAGCAGCGGGGGCAACTCCTACAATGAGCAGTTCTTC	CASSGGNSYNEQFF
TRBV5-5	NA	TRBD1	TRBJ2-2	TGTGCCAGCAGCTTGGAGATGGACAGGTCGTACACCGGGGAGCTGTTTTTT	CASSLEMDRSYTGELFF
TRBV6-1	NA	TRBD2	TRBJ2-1	TGTGCCAGCAGAGTAGCGGGGGGTACCTATGAGCAGTTCTTC	CASRVAGGTYEQFF
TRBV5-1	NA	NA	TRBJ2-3	TGCGCCAGCAGCTTGGAAGGTTCCGATACGCAGTATTTT	CASSLEGSDTQYF
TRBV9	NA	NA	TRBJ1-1	TGTGCCAGCAGCGTAGCTTACAGTTTGAACACTGAAGCTTTCTTT	CASSVAYSLNTEAFF
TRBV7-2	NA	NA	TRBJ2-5	TGTGCCAGCAGCCCCAACGGCGCGGGGCAAGAGACCCAGTACTTC	CASSPNGAGQETQYF
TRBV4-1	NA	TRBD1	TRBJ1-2	TGCGCCAGCAGCCCTCGGGACAGGGTTCATGGCTACACCTTC	CASSPRDRVHGYTF
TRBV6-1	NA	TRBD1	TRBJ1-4	TGTGCCAGCAGTGCGAGGACAGGGCCCATGGGTGAAAAACTGTTTTTT	CASSARTGPMGEKLFF
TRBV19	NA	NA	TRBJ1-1	TGTGCCAGTAGTATATTTGATGACGAAGCTTTCTTT	CASSIFDDEAFF
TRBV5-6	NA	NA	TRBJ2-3	TGTGCCAGCAGCTTCCGACTGAGCACAGATACGCAGTATTTT	CASSFRLSTDTQYF
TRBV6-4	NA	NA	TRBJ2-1	TGTGCCAGCAGTGGATCACCGGACAGAGACCCCAATGAGCAGTTCTTC	CASSGSPDRDPNEQFF
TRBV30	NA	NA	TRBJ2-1	TGTGCCTGGAGTGTTCCCCAGCGGATCATATTCAATGAGCAGTTCTTC	CAWSVPQRIIFNEQFF
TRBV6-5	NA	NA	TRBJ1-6	TGTGCCAGCAGTTACTCGGGGCAGATAAATTCACCCCTCCACTTT	CASSYSGQINSPLHF
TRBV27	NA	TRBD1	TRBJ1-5	TGTGCCAGCAGTTCCCGGGACAGCTTCCAGCCCCAGCATTTT	CASSSRDSFQPQHF
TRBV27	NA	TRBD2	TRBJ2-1	TGTGCCAGCAGTCCTTTACTAGCGGGAGTCTCCTACAATGAGCAGTTCTTC	CASSPLLAGVSYNEQFF
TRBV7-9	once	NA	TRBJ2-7	TGTGCCAGCAGCCCCGCCAGGGTTCAGGTGGGCGAGCAGTACTTC	CASSPARVQVGEQYF
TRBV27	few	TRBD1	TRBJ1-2	TGTGCCAGCAGTTCAGGGGGCTATGGCTACACCTTC	CASSSGGYGYTF
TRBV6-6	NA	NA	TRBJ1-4	TGTGCCAGCAGCCTACACGGTCCCAATGAAAAACTGTTTTTT	CASSLHGPNEKLFF
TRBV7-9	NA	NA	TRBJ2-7	TGTGCCAGCAGCTTCCTAGCTGGGAGCTCCTACGAGCAGTACTTC	CASSFLAGSSYEQYF
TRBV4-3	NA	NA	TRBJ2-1	TGCGCCAGCAGCCACCAGGGAGGCAATGAGCAGTTCTTC	CASSHQGGNEQFF
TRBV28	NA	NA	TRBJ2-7	TGTGCCAGCAGTCCACCCGGGACTGCCAATAACGAGCAGTACTTC	CASSPPGTANNEQYF
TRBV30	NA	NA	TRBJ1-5	TGTGCCTGGAGTGCAGGGACCCCTCCTACTTATAGCAATCAGCCCCAGCATTTT	CAWSAGTPPTYSNQPQHF
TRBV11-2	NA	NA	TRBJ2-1	TGTGCCAGCAGCTCCCTGACAGGCCTGGAGCAGTTCTTC	CASSSLTGLEQFF
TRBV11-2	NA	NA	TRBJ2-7	TGTGCCAGCAGCTTAGATCTAGGCGGTGCCCGAATCTACGAGCAGTACTTC	CASSLDLGGARIYEQYF
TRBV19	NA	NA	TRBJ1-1	TGTGCCAGTAGTCCCAGACAGGCGACGAACACTGAAGCTTTCTTT	CASSPRQATNTEAFF
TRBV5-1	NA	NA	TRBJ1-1	TGCGCCAGCAGCTTAAGCCCGGGGTACACTGAAGCTTTCTTT	CASSLSPGYTEAFF
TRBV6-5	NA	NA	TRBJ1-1	TGTGCCAGCAGTTACTTTCCAGGGGAGGGAGCTTTCTTT	CASSYFPGEGAFF
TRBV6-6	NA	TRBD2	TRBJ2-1	TGTGCCAGCAGTTACTCCCCCGGGGGGTACAATGAGCAGTTCTTC	CASSYSPGGYNEQFF
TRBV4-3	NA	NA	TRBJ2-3	TGCGCCAGCAGCCAAGATGGAGGTAGCGGAGGCACAGATACGCAGTATTTT	CASSQDGGSGGTDTQYF
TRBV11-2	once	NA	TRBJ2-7	TGTGCCAGCAGCTTAGATGCTGCGCAGCTCTACGAGCAGTACTTC	CASSLDAAQLYEQYF